This TCR beta chain was found in a study of vaccination effects on CD4 cells after COVID-19. Study overall: Each participant was administered two doses of either the BNT162b2 or the mRNA-1273 vaccine.

Overall study results and limits: Both infection-induced and vaccine-induced clones contracted markedly at late post-vaccination timepoints. Cross-reaction with common cold coronaviruses was seen in only 1 of 255 vaccine-induced clones from healthy vaccinees. Convalescent patients were scarce in the study, and it lacked early post-infection timepoints.

CDR1 and CDR2 (germline): ENHRY, SYGVKD. The CDR3 contains 13 residues. V shed 6 bases and J 5 bases; nucleotides not matched to a gene: 6. Expansion with viral peptide pools was applied to antigen-specific CD4+ T cells by the ViraFEST assay prior to sequencing. CD4+ T cells were isolated after approximately 10 days of culture. Absence of prior SARS-CoV-2 infection characterized the vaccine recipients, who showed negative nucleocapsid antibodies. Here immunoSEQ multiplex PCR was the method, and the copy in TCRdb shows in-frame clones only, minus some. This table has about 41,000 clones, around 70% appearing once. This clone was observed once. Its matching antigen is unknown.

Sequencing used CD4+ T cells from PBMCs cultured with HCoV-OC43 spike peptides, obtained before COVID-19 vaccination. Subset noted: HCoV-OC43 spike overlapping peptide pool stimulation. This chain joins TRBV10-3 and TRBJ2-5, with 7 bases that match TRBD2. The clonotype was recovered from a human donor who received a COVID-19 vaccine. Here the CDR3 reads CAISATSLETQYF. CDR3 sequence (DNA): TGTGCCATCAGCGCGACTAGCTTGGAGACCCAGTACTTC.